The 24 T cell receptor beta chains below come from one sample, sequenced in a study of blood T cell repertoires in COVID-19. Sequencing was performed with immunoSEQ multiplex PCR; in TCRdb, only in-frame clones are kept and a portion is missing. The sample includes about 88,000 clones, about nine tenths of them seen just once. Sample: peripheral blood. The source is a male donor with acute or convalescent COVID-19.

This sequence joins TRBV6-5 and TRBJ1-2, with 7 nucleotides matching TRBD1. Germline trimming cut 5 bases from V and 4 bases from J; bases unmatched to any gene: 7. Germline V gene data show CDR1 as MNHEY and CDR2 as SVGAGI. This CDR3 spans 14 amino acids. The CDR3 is CASSPRGRSYGYTF. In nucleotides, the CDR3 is TGTGCCAGCAGTCCCAGGGGGAGGAGCTATGGCTACACCTTC.

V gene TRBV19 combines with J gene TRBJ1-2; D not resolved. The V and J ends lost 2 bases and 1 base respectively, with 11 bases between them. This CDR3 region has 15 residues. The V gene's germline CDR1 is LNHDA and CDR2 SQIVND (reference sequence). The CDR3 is CASSIKQSHNYGYTF. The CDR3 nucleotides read TGTGCCAGTAGTATAAAACAGAGTCATAACTATGGCTACACCTTC.

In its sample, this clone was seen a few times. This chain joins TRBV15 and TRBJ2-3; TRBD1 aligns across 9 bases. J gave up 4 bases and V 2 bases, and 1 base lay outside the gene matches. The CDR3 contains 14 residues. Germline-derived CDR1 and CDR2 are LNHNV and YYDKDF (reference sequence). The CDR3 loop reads CATSRNRGPDTQYF. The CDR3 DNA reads TGTGCCACCAGCAGAAACAGGGGGCCAGATACGCAGTATTTT.

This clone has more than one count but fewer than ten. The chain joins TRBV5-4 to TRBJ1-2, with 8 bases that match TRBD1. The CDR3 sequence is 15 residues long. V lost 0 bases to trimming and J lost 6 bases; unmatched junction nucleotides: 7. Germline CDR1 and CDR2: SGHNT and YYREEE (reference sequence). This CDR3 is CASSLAPQGVDGYTF. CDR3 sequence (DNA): TGTGCCAGCAGCTTGGCCCCACAGGGGGTCGATGGCTACACCTTC.

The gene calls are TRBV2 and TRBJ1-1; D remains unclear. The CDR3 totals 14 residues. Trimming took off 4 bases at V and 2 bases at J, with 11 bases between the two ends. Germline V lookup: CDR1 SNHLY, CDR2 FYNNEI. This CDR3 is CASSVSLRNTEAFF. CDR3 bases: TGTGCCAGCAGTGTATCCCTACGTAACACTGAAGCTTTCTTT.

The CDR3 region is CAWQHYRRDREGNSNQPQHF. CDR3 coding DNA: TGTGCCTGGCAACACTATCGCCGGGACCGGGAGGGGAATAGCAATCAGCCCCAGCATTTT. V is TRBV30 and J is TRBJ1-5; TRBD1 might be the D (5 bases). The CDR3 consists of 20 residues. Germline V gives CDR1 GTSNPN, CDR2 SVGIG (reference sequence). The V end was cut by 5 bases, the J end by 0 bases, with 29 bases between.

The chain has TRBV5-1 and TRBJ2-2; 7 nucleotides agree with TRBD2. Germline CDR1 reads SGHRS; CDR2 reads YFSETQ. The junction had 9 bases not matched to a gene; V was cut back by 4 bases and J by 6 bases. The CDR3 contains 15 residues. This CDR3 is CASSPLGGVAGELFF. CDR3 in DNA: TGCGCCAGCAGCCCGCTTGGGGGGGTAGCCGGGGAGCTGTTTTTT. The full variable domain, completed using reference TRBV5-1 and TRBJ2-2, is KAGVTQTPRYLIKTRGQQVTLSCSPISGHRSVSWYQQTPGQGLQFLFEYFSETQRNKGNFPGRFSGRQFSNSRSEMNVSTLELGDSALYLCASSPLGGVAGELFFGEGSRLTVL.

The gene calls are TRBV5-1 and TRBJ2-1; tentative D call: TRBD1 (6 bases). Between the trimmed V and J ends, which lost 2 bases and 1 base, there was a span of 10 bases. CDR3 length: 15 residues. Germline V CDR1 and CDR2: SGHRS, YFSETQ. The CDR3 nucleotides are TGCGCCAGCAGCTTACAACAGGGTTCCTACAATGAGCAGTTCTTC. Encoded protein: CASSLQQGSYNEQFF.

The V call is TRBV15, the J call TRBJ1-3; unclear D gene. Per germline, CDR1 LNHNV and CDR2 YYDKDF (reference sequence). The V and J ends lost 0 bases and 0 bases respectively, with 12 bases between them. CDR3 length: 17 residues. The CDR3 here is CATSRDLGRDSGNTIYF. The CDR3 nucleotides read TGTGCCACCAGCAGAGATTTGGGCCGGGACTCTGGAAACACCATATATTTT.

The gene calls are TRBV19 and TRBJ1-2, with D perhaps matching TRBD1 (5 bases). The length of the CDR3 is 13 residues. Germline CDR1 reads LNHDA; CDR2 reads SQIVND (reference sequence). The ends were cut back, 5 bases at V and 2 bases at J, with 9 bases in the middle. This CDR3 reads CASSDQGNYGYTF. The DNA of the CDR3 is TGTGCCAGTAGTGACCAGGGAAACTATGGCTACACCTTC. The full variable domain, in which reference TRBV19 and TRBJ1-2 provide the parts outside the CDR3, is DGGITQSPKYLFRKEGQNVTLSCEQNLNHDAMYWYRQDPGQGLRLIYYSQIVNDFQKGDIAEGYSVSREKKESFPLTVTSAQKNPTAFYLCASSDQGNYGYTFGSGTRLTVV.

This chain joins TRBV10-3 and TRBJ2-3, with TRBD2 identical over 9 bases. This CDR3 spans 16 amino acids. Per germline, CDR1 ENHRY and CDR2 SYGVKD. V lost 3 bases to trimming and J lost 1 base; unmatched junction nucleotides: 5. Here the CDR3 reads CAISEGLAGRTDTQYF. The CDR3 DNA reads TGTGCCATCAGTGAAGGCCTAGCGGGACGCACAGATACGCAGTATTTT.

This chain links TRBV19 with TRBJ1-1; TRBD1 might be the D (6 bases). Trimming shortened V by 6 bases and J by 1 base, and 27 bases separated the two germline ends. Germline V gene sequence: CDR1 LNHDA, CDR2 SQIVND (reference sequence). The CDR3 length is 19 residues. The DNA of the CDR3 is TGTGCCAGTAGCTTCGCTCTTTGGGACACTTTAAGGAGGAACACTGAAGCTTTCTTT. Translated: CASSFALWDTLRRNTEAFF.

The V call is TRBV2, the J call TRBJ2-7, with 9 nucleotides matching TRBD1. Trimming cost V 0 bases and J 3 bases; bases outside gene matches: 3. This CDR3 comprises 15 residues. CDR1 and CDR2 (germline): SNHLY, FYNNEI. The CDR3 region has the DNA TGTGCCAGCAGTGAAGCGGGGACAGGGCACTACGAGCAGTACTTC. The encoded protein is CASSEAGTGHYEQYF.

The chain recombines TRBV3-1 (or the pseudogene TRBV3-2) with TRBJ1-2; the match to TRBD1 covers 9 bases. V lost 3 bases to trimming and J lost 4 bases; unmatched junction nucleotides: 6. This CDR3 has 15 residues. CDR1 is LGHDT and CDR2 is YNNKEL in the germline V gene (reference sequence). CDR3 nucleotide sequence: TGTGCCAGCAGCCACGGACAGGGGTCTGGCTATGGCTACACCTTC. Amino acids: CASSHGQGSGYGYTF.

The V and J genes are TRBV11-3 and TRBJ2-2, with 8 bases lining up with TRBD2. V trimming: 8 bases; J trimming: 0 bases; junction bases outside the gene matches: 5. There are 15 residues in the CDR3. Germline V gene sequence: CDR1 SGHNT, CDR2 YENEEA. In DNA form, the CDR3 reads TGTGCCAGCTCGCCGGGACTAGCGAACACCGGGGAGCTGTTTTTT. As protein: CASSPGLANTGELFF.

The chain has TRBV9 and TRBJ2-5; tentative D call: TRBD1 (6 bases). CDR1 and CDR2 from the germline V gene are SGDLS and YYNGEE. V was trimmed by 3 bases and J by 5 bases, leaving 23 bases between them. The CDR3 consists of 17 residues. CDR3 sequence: CASSAGRLDSLGETQYF. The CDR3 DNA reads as TGTGCCAGCAGCGCAGGGAGATTGGACAGTTTGGGGGAGACCCAGTACTTC.

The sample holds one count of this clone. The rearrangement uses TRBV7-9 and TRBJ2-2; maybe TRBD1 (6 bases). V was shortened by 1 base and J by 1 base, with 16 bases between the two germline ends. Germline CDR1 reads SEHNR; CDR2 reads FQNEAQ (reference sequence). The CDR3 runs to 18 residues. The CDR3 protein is CASSLGVSGQKNTGELFF. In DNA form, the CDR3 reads TGTGCCAGCAGCTTAGGGGTATCGGGACAAAAGAACACCGGGGAGCTGTTTTTT.

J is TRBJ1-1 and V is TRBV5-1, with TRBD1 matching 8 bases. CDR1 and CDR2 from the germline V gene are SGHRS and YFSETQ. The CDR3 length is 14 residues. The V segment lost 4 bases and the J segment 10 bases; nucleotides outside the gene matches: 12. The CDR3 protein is CASSNYGQGGAAFF. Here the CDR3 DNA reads TGCGCCAGCAGCAACTACGGACAGGGTGGTGCAGCTTTCTTT.

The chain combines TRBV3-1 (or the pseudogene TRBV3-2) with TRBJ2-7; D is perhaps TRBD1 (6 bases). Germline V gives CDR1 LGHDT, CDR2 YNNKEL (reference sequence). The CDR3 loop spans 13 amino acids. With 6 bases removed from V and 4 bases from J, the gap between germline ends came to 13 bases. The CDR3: CASRSGTNYEQYF. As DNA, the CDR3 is TGTGCCAGCAGATCCGGGACAAATTACGAGCAGTACTTC.

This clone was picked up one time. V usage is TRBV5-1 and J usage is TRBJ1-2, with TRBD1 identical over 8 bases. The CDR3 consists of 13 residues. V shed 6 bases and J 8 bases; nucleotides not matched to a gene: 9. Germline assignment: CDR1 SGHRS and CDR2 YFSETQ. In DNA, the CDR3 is TGCGCCAGCAACCCATCAGGGGGCGCAGGCTACACCTTC. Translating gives CASNPSGGAGYTF. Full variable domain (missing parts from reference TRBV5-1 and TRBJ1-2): KAGVTQTPRYLIKTRGQQVTLSCSPISGHRSVSWYQQTPGQGLQFLFEYFSETQRNKGNFPGRFSGRQFSNSRSEMNVSTLELGDSALYLCASNPSGGAGYTFGSGTRLTVV.

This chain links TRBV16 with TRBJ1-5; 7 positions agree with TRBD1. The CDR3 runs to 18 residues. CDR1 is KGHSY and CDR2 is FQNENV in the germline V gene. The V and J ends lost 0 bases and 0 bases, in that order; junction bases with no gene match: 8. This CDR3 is CASSQSRGTANSNQPQHF. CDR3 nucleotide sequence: TGTGCCAGCAGCCAATCGAGAGGGACAGCTAATAGCAATCAGCCCCAGCATTTT.

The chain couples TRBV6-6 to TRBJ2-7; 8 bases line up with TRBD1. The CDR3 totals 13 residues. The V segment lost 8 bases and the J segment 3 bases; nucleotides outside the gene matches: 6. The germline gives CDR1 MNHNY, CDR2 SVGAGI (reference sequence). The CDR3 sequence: CASQGQGGYEQYF. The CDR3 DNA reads TGTGCCAGCCAAGGACAGGGAGGCTACGAGCAGTACTTC.

This CDR3 is CASSAGGLPSTDTQYF. DNA for the CDR3: TGTGCCAGCAGCGCGGGGGGACTACCAAGCACAGATACGCAGTATTTT. The chain employs TRBV7-6 and TRBJ2-3, with 8 bases lining up with TRBD2. CDR3 size: 16 residues. Losses at the gene ends were 5 bases for V and 0 bases for J; bases not matched to a gene: 7. Germline V gene data show CDR1 as SGHVS and CDR2 as FNYEAQ.

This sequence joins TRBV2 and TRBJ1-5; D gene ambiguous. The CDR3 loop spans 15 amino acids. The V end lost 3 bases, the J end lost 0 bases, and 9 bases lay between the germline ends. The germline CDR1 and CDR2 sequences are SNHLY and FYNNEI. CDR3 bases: TGTGCCAGCAGTGACAGAAGTTATAGCAATCAGCCCCAGCATTTT. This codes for CASSDRSYSNQPQHF.